The 13 T cell receptor beta chains below all came from one sample that was sequenced in a study of blood T cell repertoires in COVID-19. TCRdb keeps only in-frame clones here, not all; method: immunoSEQ multiplex PCR. Among about 180,000 clones listed, 80% to 90% were seen once. Material: peripheral blood. These receptors all stem from a human donor with active or convalescent COVID-19. The donor label of this sample is uncertain.

V and J are TRBV7-9 and TRBJ1-1; TRBD1 matches at 7 bases. The ends lost 1 base at V and 11 bases at J; junction bases unmatched: 4. The CDR3 is 12 residues long. Germline V gives CDR1 SEHNR, CDR2 FQNEAQ (reference sequence). CDR3 amino acids: CASSLVDRAAFF. In DNA form, the CDR3 reads TGTGCCAGCAGCTTAGTTGACAGGGCGGCTTTCTTT.

This clone was seen a handful of times. This chain joins TRBV29-1 and TRBJ2-7; 9 nucleotides line up with TRBD1. The CDR3 runs 14 residues. The ends lost 1 base at V and 3 bases at J; junction bases unmatched: 4. Germline V lookup: CDR1 SQVTM, CDR2 ANQGSEA. Written as DNA, the CDR3 is TGCAGCGTTGAAGGGGGACAGGGATTCTACGAGCAGTACTTC. Translation gives CSVEGGQGFYEQYF.

This rearrangement joins TRBV5-1 to TRBJ2-5; 13 bases are a match to TRBD2. Germline trimming cut 4 bases from V and 0 bases from J; bases unmatched to any gene: 3. The CDR3 runs to 16 residues. The germline gives CDR1 SGHRS, CDR2 YFSETQ. The CDR3 nucleotides are TGCGCCAGCAGCCTGGGACTAGCGGGGAACCAAGAGACCCAGTACTTC. This gives the protein CASSLGLAGNQETQYF. Full variable domain (outside the CDR3, taken from reference TRBV5-1 and TRBJ2-5): KAGVTQTPRYLIKTRGQQVTLSCSPISGHRSVSWYQQTPGQGLQFLFEYFSETQRNKGNFPGRFSGRQFSNSRSEMNVSTLELGDSALYLCASSLGLAGNQETQYFGPGTRLLVL.

The chain recombines TRBV7-8 with TRBJ2-7, with TRBD2 matching over 8 bases. There are 15 residues in the CDR3. The germline V gene encodes CDR1 SGHVS and CDR2 FQNEAQ. With 5 bases clipped from V and 7 bases from J, the junction kept 13 bases outside the gene matches. The CDR3 DNA sequence: TGTGCCAGCAGCCGTCAGGGCCGACTAGCGCGGGAGCAGTACTTC. The encoded protein is CASSRQGRLAREQYF.

The chain has TRBV12-3 or TRBV12-4 and TRBJ1-4, with 11 bases that match TRBD1. With V trimmed by 10 bases and J by 7 bases, 5 bases remained unmatched. The CDR3 loop spans 13 amino acids. As DNA, the CDR3 is TGTGCCACCACCGGGACAGGGGGTGAAAAACTGTTTTTT. Its protein product is CATTGTGGEKLFF.

V and J are TRBV5-1 and TRBJ2-1; TRBD2 aligns across 14 bases. The V gene's germline CDR1 is SGHRS and CDR2 YFSETQ. Unmatched junction bases numbered 9, after V lost 2 bases and J lost 2 bases. This CDR3 has 19 amino acids. In DNA, the CDR3 is TGCGCCAGCAGCTTTTTGGGACTAGCGGGGGCCCCCACCTACAATGAGCAGTTCTTC. Its protein product is CASSFLGLAGAPTYNEQFF. Together with reference TRBV5-1 and TRBJ2-1, the CDR3 gives the full variable domain: KAGVTQTPRYLIKTRGQQVTLSCSPISGHRSVSWYQQTPGQGLQFLFEYFSETQRNKGNFPGRFSGRQFSNSRSEMNVSTLELGDSALYLCASSFLGLAGAPTYNEQFFGPGTRLTVL.

This chain links TRBV3-1 (or the pseudogene TRBV3-2) with TRBJ2-5; a weak D match, TRBD2 (5 bases). This CDR3 region has 15 residues. V was clipped by 1 base and J by 5 bases, with 14 bases between them. Germline CDR1 is LGHDT and CDR2 is YNNKEL (reference sequence). The CDR3 sequence: CASSQGDYGWETQYF. The CDR3 DNA sequence: TGTGCCAGCAGCCAAGGCGACTATGGATGGGAGACCCAGTACTTC.

V is TRBV30 and J is TRBJ1-1; 8 nucleotides agree with TRBD1. Germline assignment: CDR1 GTSNPN and CDR2 SVGIG (reference sequence). V was clipped by 3 bases and J by 12 bases; unmatched bases: 6. The CDR3 sequence is 11 residues long. CDR3: CAWSRDRKSFF. Here the CDR3 DNA reads TGTGCCTGGAGCAGGGACAGGAAATCTTTCTTT.

The rearrangement joins TRBV2 to TRBJ1-4; 7 bases are a match to TRBD1. J lost 5 bases, V lost 2 bases, and 2 bases had no gene match. Germline-derived CDR1 and CDR2 are SNHLY and FYNNEI. The CDR3 consists of 14 residues. The CDR3 DNA is TGTGCCAGCAGTGAAAGGACAGGCAATGAAAAACTGTTTTTT. The encoded protein is CASSERTGNEKLFF.

The chain recombines TRBV10-3 with TRBJ1-2, with D possibly TRBD1 on 6 matching bases. Trimming removed 8 bases from V and 8 bases from J, with 18 bases in between. Germline V gene lookup returns CDR1 ENHRY and CDR2 SYGVKD. The CDR3 extends over 13 amino acids. CDR3 DNA: TGTGCCATCGGGGCAGGGGAAGAAAAAGGCTACACCTTC. Its protein is CAIGAGEEKGYTF.

The chain recombines TRBV4-1 with TRBJ2-2; D unresolved. This CDR3 has 16 residues. The V gene's germline CDR1 is MGHRA and CDR2 YSYEKL. V gave up 0 bases and J gave up 1 base, with 9 bases separating them. CDR3 region: CASSQESPRNTGELFF. DNA of the CDR3: TGCGCCAGCAGCCAAGAGTCTCCCCGGAACACCGGGGAGCTGTTTTTT.

The chain couples TRBV7-9 to TRBJ2-1, with 8 bases that match TRBD1. Germline V gene sequence: CDR1 SEHNR, CDR2 FQNEAQ (reference sequence). The CDR3 covers 14 residues. The J segment lost 8 bases and the V segment lost 4 bases, leaving 7 bases of the junction unmatched. The CDR3 is CASSSTPRGHEQFF. CDR3 nucleotides: TGTGCCAGCAGCTCAACCCCCAGGGGGCATGAGCAGTTCTTC.

This rearrangement joins TRBV30 to TRBJ1-3; tentatively, D is TRBD1 (6 bases). The germline V gene encodes CDR1 GTSNPN and CDR2 SVGIG (reference sequence). V lost 2 bases and J lost 4, with 12 bases in between. The CDR3 runs to 14 residues. CDR3 region: CAWSPGVSGNTIYF. CDR3 nucleotides: TGTGCCTGGAGTCCAGGGGTCTCCGGAAACACCATATATTTT.